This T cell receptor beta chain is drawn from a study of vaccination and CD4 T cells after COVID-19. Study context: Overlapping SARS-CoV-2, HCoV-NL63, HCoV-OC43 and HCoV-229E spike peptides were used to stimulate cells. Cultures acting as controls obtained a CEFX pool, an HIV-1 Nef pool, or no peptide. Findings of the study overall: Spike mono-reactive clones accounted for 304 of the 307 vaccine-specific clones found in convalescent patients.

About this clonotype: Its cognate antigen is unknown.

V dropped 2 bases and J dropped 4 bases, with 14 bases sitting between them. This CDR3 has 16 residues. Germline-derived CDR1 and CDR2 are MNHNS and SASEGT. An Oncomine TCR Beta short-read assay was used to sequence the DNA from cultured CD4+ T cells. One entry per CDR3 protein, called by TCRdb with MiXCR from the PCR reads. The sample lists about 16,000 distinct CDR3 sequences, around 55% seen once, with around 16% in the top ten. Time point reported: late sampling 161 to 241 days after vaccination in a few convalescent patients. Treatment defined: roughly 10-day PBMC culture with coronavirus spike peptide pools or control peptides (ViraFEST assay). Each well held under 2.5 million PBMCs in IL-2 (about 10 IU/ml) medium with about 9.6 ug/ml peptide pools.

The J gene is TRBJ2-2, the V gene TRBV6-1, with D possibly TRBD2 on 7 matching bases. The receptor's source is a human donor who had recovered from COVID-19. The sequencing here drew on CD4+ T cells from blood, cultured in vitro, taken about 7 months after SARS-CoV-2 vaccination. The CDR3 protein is CASSEYGGGGTGELFF. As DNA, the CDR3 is TGTGCCAGCAGTGAATATGGGGGAGGGGGCACCGGGGAGCTGTTTTTT.